The next 25 T cell receptor beta chains were all read from a single sample in a study of cytomegalovirus exposure and HLA in healthy donors. 60 Vbeta and 13 Jbeta primers were used in PCR. Assay: immunoSEQ multiplex PCR; the TCRdb copy retains only in-frame clones and omits some. The table has approximately 100,000 clones, 76% seen once; the top ten hold about 5.7%. Sequencing input: PBMCs. Receptor source: a woman under 30 in good health and CMV-seropositive.

This chain joins TRBV28 and TRBJ2-7; TRBD2 matches 13 bases. The CDR3 extends over 14 amino acids. Trimming at V came to 5 bases and at J to 6 bases, leaving 4 bases not matched to a gene. Germline-derived CDR1 and CDR2 are MDHEN and SYDVKM. For the CDR3, the DNA is TGTGCCAGCAGTCCGGGACTAGCGGGATTCGAGCAGTACTTC. It is translated as CASSPGLAGFEQYF.

The chain employs TRBV14 and TRBJ1-6; D uncertain. This CDR3 contains 16 residues. Deletions cut 0 bases from V and 7 bases from J, with 13 bases between. The germline CDR1 and CDR2 sequences are SGHDN and FVKESK. Here the CDR3 DNA reads TGTGCCAGCAGCCAAGAAATTGAGGGTTGGAATTCACCCCTCCACTTT. This translates into CASSQEIEGWNSPLHF.

In DNA, the CDR3 is TGTGCCAGCAGTCTCATCTTCGGAGAGACCCAGTACTTC. It translates to CASSLIFGETQYF. The chain links TRBV28 to TRBJ2-5; D not certain. CDR3 size: 13 residues. Looked up from germline, CDR1 is MDHEN and CDR2 is SYDVKM. Trimming removed 5 bases at V and 4 bases at J, with 11 bases between.

The CDR3 region is CASSLGSGRGGEQYF. DNA for the CDR3: TGCGCCAGCAGCTTGGGGAGTGGGAGAGGCGGCGAGCAGTACTTC. J is TRBJ2-7 and V is TRBV5-1, with D tentatively TRBD2 (5 bases). The CDR3 is 15 residues long. The germline gives CDR1 SGHRS, CDR2 YFSETQ. Trimming shortened V by 0 bases and J by 6 bases, and 16 bases separated the two germline ends.

The chain joins TRBV5-1 to TRBJ2-6; 12 bases are shared with TRBD2. Germline V lookup: CDR1 SGHRS, CDR2 YFSETQ. The CDR3 has 17 residues. V lost 0 bases, J lost 2 bases, and 0 bases stayed unmatched. DNA of the CDR3: TGCGCCAGCAGCTTGGCTAGCGGGAGGGCTGGGGCCAACGTCCTGACTTTC. Translation gives CASSLASGRAGANVLTF.

This clone occurred a few times. This CDR3 is CASSPGGGASYNEQFF. The CDR3 DNA reads as TGTGCCAGCAGCCCAGGTGGAGGGGCCTCCTACAATGAGCAGTTCTTC. The chain combines TRBV9 with TRBJ2-1; D may be TRBD2 (6 bases). V dropped 4 bases and J dropped 0 bases, with 14 bases sitting between them. CDR3 length: 16 residues. From germline, CDR1 is SGDLS and CDR2 YYNGEE.

This CDR3 is CASSLRGQGETQYF. The CDR3 coding sequence is TGTGCCAGCAGCTTAAGGGGGCAGGGAGAGACCCAGTACTTC. This chain connects TRBV28 to TRBJ2-5, with 7 bases aligning to TRBD1. The CDR3 consists of 14 residues. The V segment lost 6 bases and the J segment 4 bases; nucleotides outside the gene matches: 8. Per the germline V gene, CDR1 is MDHEN and CDR2 is SYDVKM.

V usage is TRBV19 and J usage is TRBJ1-1; tentatively, D is TRBD1 (5 bases). Germline V CDR1 and CDR2: LNHDA, SQIVND (reference sequence). With 9 bases removed from V and 0 bases from J, the gap between germline ends came to 14 bases. CDR3 length: 14 residues. CDR3 loop: CASRMARVNTEAFF. The CDR3 nucleotides read TGTGCCAGCAGAATGGCCAGGGTGAACACTGAAGCTTTCTTT.

J is TRBJ2-7 and V is TRBV6-5; the D is unclear. Trimming pared 3 bases from V and 2 bases from J, leaving 11 bases between. The germline V gene encodes CDR1 MNHEY and CDR2 SVGAGI. This CDR3 has 14 residues. In DNA form, the CDR3 reads TGTGCCAGCAGTTATCTGGGCCAAACCTACGAGCAGTACTTC. It yields the protein CASSYLGQTYEQYF.

The chain has TRBV6-1 and TRBJ2-7; D is possibly TRBD1 (6 bases). Germline V lookup: CDR1 MNHNS, CDR2 SASEGT. The V and J ends lost 3 bases and 2 bases respectively, with 11 bases between them. This CDR3 is built from 14 residues. The CDR3 DNA follows: TGTGCCAGCAGTGACCAGGGGCTAGCCTACGAGCAGTACTTC. Protein sequence: CASSDQGLAYEQYF.

The rearrangement joins TRBV30 to TRBJ2-1, with 13 bases fitting TRBD2. Unmatched junction bases numbered 8, after V lost 2 bases and J lost 4 bases. The CDR3 spans 17 residues. Germline CDR1 GTSNPN, CDR2 SVGIG (reference sequence). This CDR3 is CAWSFTRTSGSYNEQFF. The CDR3 nucleotides read TGTGCCTGGAGTTTCACGCGGACTAGCGGGAGTTACAATGAGCAGTTCTTC.

The V call is TRBV7-2, the J call TRBJ2-7; 7 bases fit TRBD1. The germline gives CDR1 SGHTA, CDR2 FQGNSA. This CDR3 is built from 15 residues. The junction had 4 bases not matched to a gene; V was cut back by 1 base and J by 1 base. DNA of the CDR3: TGTGCCAGCAGCTTAGAAGGGGGCGGATCCTACGAGCAGTACTTC. Translated: CASSLEGGGSYEQYF. The variable domain in full, completed from reference TRBV7-2 and TRBJ2-7, reads GAGVSQSPSNKVTEKGKDVELRCDPISGHTALYWYRQSLGQGLEFLIYFQGNSAPDKSGLPSDRFSAERTGGSVSTLTIQRTQQEDSAVYLCASSLEGGGSYEQYFGPGTRLTVT.

This rearrangement joins TRBV18 to TRBJ2-1, with TRBD2 as a possible D gene (6 bases). Germline CDR1 KGHSH, CDR2 LQKENI. The CDR3 runs 15 residues. V was pared by 0 bases and J by 2 bases, with 8 bases between. Here the CDR3 DNA reads TGTGCCAGCTCACCACCAGCGGGCCCCTACAATGAGCAGTTCTTC. Translated, it gives CASSPPAGPYNEQFF. The variable domain in full, completed from reference TRBV18 and TRBJ2-1, reads NAGVMQNPRHLVRRRGQEARLRCSPMKGHSHVYWYRQLPEEGLKFMVYLQKENIIDESGMPKERFSAEFPKEGPSILRIQQVVRGDSAAYFCASSPPAGPYNEQFFGPGTRLTVL.

This rearrangement joins TRBV19 to TRBJ2-6, with D maybe TRBD2 (6 bases). V dropped 6 bases and J dropped 4 bases, with 16 bases sitting between them. Germline CDR1 and CDR2: LNHDA and SQIVND (reference sequence). The CDR3 has 16 residues. CDR3 residues: CASSTGLADGANVLTF. Here the CDR3 DNA reads TGTGCCAGTAGCACGGGACTTGCGGACGGGGCCAACGTCCTGACTTTC.

This chain links TRBV25-1 with TRBJ1-4; D is unclear. The CDR3 contains 14 residues. The V end lost 8 bases, the J end lost 5 bases, and 15 bases lay between the germline ends. Germline CDR1 and CDR2: MGHDK and SYGVNS. The CDR3 sequence: CASGEGGMNEKLFF. The DNA of the CDR3 is TGTGCCAGCGGGGAGGGCGGCATGAATGAAAAACTGTTTTTT. Full variable domain (outside the CDR3, taken from reference TRBV25-1 and TRBJ1-4): EADIYQTPRYLVIGTGKKITLECSQTMGHDKMYWYQQDPGMELHLIHYSYGVNSTEKGDLSSESTVSRIRTEHFPLTLESARPSHTSQYLCASGEGGMNEKLFFGSGTQLSVL.

This clone occurred a few times. The chain carries TRBV6-5 and TRBJ2-5, with a weak D call TRBD2 (6 bases). The J call may be wrong; the DNA end is better matched by TRBJ2-7. The CDR3 is 16 amino acids. In germline, CDR1 is MNHEY, CDR2 SVGAGI. CDR3 loop: CASSYSFRGTVYEQYF. Here the CDR3 DNA reads TGTGCCAGCAGTTACTCTTTCCGGGGGACTGTATACGAGCAGTACTTC.

This chain connects TRBV27 to TRBJ2-2, with a tentative D call TRBD1 (6 bases). The CDR3 spans 13 residues. V was pared by 6 bases and J by 6 bases, with 11 bases between. Germline V gene data show CDR1 as MNHEY and CDR2 as SMNVEV (reference sequence). Here the CDR3 DNA reads TGTGCCAGCAGCCCCACAGGGTCCGGGGAGCTGTTTTTT. This sequence encodes CASSPTGSGELFF.

This chain links TRBV7-3 with TRBJ2-2; a weak D match, TRBD2 (6 bases). Germline V gives CDR1 SGHTA, CDR2 FQGTGA. V lost 7 bases to trimming and J lost 5 bases, with 14 bases between them. The CDR3 runs 14 residues. Here the CDR3 DNA reads TGTGCCAGCAAGGAGGGAGTGGGAACCGGGGAGCTGTTTTTT. It yields the protein CASKEGVGTGELFF.

This clone was found a few times. The V call is TRBV18, the J call TRBJ1-1, with 7 bases identical to TRBD1. Germline V gene sequence: CDR1 KGHSH, CDR2 LQKENI. This CDR3 region has 14 residues. The junction had 8 bases not matched to a gene; V was cut back by 7 bases and J by 3 bases. The CDR3 DNA is TGTGCCAGCTGCGACAGGGAAGGTGACACTGAAGCTTTCTTT. It specifies CASCDREGDTEAFF.

V and J are TRBV19 and TRBJ2-3; 11 bases are shared with TRBD2. The CDR3 has 15 amino acids. V lost 7 bases, J lost 6 bases, and 9 bases stayed unmatched. Per the germline V gene, CDR1 is LNHDA and CDR2 is SQIVND (reference sequence). DNA of the CDR3: TGTGCCAGTAACCCCGGGACTAGCGGCTCGGATACGCAGTATTTT. This codes for CASNPGTSGSDTQYF.

The chain joins TRBV5-1 to TRBJ2-1, with D perhaps TRBD2 (6 bases). Germline V lookup: CDR1 SGHRS, CDR2 YFSETQ. Trimming took off 1 base at V and 3 bases at J, with 14 bases between the two ends. The CDR3 runs 16 residues. The CDR3 DNA reads TGCGCCAGCAGCTTGTCAAGAATAGCGGTCTACAATGAGCAGTTCTTC. Protein sequence: CASSLSRIAVYNEQFF. Variable domain in full (rest from reference TRBV5-1 and TRBJ2-1): KAGVTQTPRYLIKTRGQQVTLSCSPISGHRSVSWYQQTPGQGLQFLFEYFSETQRNKGNFPGRFSGRQFSNSRSEMNVSTLELGDSALYLCASSLSRIAVYNEQFFGPGTRLTVL.

This clone was seen a few times. The J gene is TRBJ2-3, the V gene TRBV27, with D possibly being TRBD1 (6 bases). CDR3 length equals 16 residues. CDR1 is MNHEY, CDR2 SMNVEV, per germline (reference sequence). V gave up 7 bases and J gave up 5 bases, with 22 bases separating them. The CDR3 DNA reads TGTGCCAGCAATAAAAAAGGGGGTCTATCCCTAGATACGCAGTATTTT. Protein product: CASNKKGGLSLDTQYF.

This clone has a single count. The rearrangement uses TRBV19 and TRBJ1-5; 9 nucleotides align to TRBD1. CDR1 LNHDA and CDR2 SQIVND come from the germline V gene (reference sequence). Trimming took 5 bases from V and 12 from J; bases not matched to a gene: 2. This CDR3 spans 11 amino acids. Written as DNA, the CDR3 is TGTGCCAGTAGTGGACAGGGGCTCCAGCATTTT. Protein sequence: CASSGQGLQHF.

The gene calls are TRBV7-9 and TRBJ1-1, with 10 bases that match TRBD1. Looked up from germline, CDR1 is SEHNR and CDR2 is FQNEAQ (reference sequence). V lost 5 bases, J lost 3 bases, and 3 bases stayed unmatched. This CDR3 contains 14 residues. CDR3 coding DNA: TGTGCCAGCAGCCCAGGACAGGGGGACACTGAAGCTTTCTTT. Translating gives CASSPGQGDTEAFF.

This clone was observed a few times. The V gene is TRBV29-1, the J gene TRBJ2-2; 8 nucleotides match TRBD1. CDR1 and CDR2 from the germline V gene are SQVTM and ANQGSEA. J lost 0 bases, V lost 4 bases, and 4 bases had no gene match. This CDR3 comprises 15 residues. CDR3 residues: CSVGRTGSNTGELFF. The CDR3 DNA sequence: TGCAGCGTTGGACGGACAGGGTCGAACACCGGGGAGCTGTTTTTT.